Listed here are 13 T cell receptor beta chains from one sample, sequenced in a study of somatic mutations in cytotoxic T cells in rheumatoid arthritis. Clones were read by immunoSEQ multiplex PCR, and TCRdb kept only the in-frame ones, dropping some. The data show approximately 5,500 clones, almost 80% seen once. Input material: CD8+ T cells sorted from blood. These receptors all come from an adult with rheumatoid arthritis.

The chain links TRBV11-2 to TRBJ2-3; 14 nucleotides align to TRBD2. Trimming at V came to 7 bases and at J to 6 bases, leaving 9 bases not matched to a gene. Looked up from germline, CDR1 is SGHAT and CDR2 is FQNNGV. The CDR3 length is 16 residues. CDR3: CASNQKTSGGADTQYF. DNA of the CDR3: TGTGCCAGCAACCAAAAGACTAGCGGGGGGGCTGATACGCAGTATTTT. Drawing the rest from reference TRBV11-2 and TRBJ2-3, the complete variable domain is EAGVAQSPRYKIIEKRQSVAFWCNPISGHATLYWYQQILGQGPKLLIQFQNNGVVDDSQLPKDRFSAERLKGVDSTLKIQPAKLEDSAVYLCASNQKTSGGADTQYFGPGTRLTVL.

This clone came up once. The gene calls are TRBV10-3 and TRBJ2-2; tentative D call: TRBD2 (6 bases). Germline V gives CDR1 ENHRY, CDR2 SYGVKD. CDR3 length: 13 amino acids. Between the trimmed V and J ends, which lost 4 bases and 7 bases, there was a span of 10 bases. Written as DNA, the CDR3 is TGTGCCATCAGTGGGGACTCGGGCGGGGAGCTGTTTTTT. This translates into CAISGDSGGELFF.

The genes are TRBV10-3 and TRBJ2-7, with 11 bases matching TRBD2. Germline CDR1 reads ENHRY; CDR2 reads SYGVKD. The CDR3 length is 13 residues. With 4 bases clipped from V and 4 bases from J, the junction kept 0 bases outside the gene matches. The CDR3 reads CAISGLAGYEQYF. CDR3 DNA sequence: TGTGCCATCAGTGGACTAGCGGGATACGAGCAGTACTTC.

The chain uses TRBV6-1 and TRBJ2-3, with D hard to call. The CDR3 consists of 15 residues. V was pared by 3 bases and J by 3 bases, with 13 bases between. The germline V gene encodes CDR1 MNHNS and CDR2 SASEGT. CDR3 in DNA: TGTGCCAGCAGTGAGTCTGGGTATAGGACAGATACGCAGTATTTT. Amino acid sequence: CASSESGYRTDTQYF.

This clone has more than one count but fewer than ten. The CDR3 reads CASSLRETQYF. The CDR3 nucleotides are TGCGCCAGCAGCTTGAGAGAGACCCAGTACTTC. V and J are TRBV5-1 and TRBJ2-5; the D is unclear. The germline V and J ends were trimmed by 1 base and 4 bases, with 2 bases remaining between them. The germline gives CDR1 SGHRS, CDR2 YFSETQ. The CDR3 consists of 11 residues.

This clone was seen a single time. The gene calls are TRBV7-2 and TRBJ2-1, with TRBD2 identical over 12 bases. V lost 5 bases, J lost 6 bases, and 5 bases stayed unmatched. The CDR3 extends over 15 amino acids. Germline loops: CDR1 SGHTA, CDR2 FQGNSA. The CDR3 sequence: CASSILAGGSNEQFF. The CDR3 DNA sequence: TGTGCCAGCAGCATTCTAGCGGGGGGGTCCAATGAGCAGTTCTTC.

The rearrangement links TRBV7-2 to TRBJ2-7; TRBD1 or TRBD2 may be the D gene (5 bases each). Germline CDR1 and CDR2: SGHTA and FQGNSA. V was pared by 1 base and J by 3 bases, with 13 bases between. The CDR3 has 15 amino acids. The CDR3 region is CASSLERDGGYEQYF. The CDR3 DNA follows: TGTGCCAGCAGCTTAGAACGGGACGGTGGCTACGAGCAGTACTTC.

This chain uses TRBV30 with TRBJ1-2; 8 bases line up with TRBD1. Germline V gene sequence: CDR1 GTSNPN, CDR2 SVGIG (reference sequence). J was trimmed by 10 bases and V by 5 bases; bases with no gene match: 15. The CDR3 has 14 residues. CDR3 region: CAWWSSDRGPPYTF. CDR3 sequence (DNA): TGTGCCTGGTGGTCTAGCGACAGGGGCCCTCCCTACACCTTC.

The rearrangement uses TRBV10-3 and TRBJ1-3; D is uncertain. The V and J ends lost 4 bases and 4 bases respectively, with 11 bases between them. CDR3 length: 14 amino acids. From germline, CDR1 is ENHRY and CDR2 SYGVKD. The DNA of the CDR3 is TGTGCCATCAGTGCCCAGGCCGCCGGAAACACCATATATTTT. It encodes CAISAQAAGNTIYF.

The chain carries TRBV13 and TRBJ2-3; no firm D call. CDR3 size: 16 residues. V lost 2 bases and J 2 bases, leaving 14 bases between the germline ends. Germline loops: CDR1 PRHDT, CDR2 FYEKMQ (reference sequence). CDR3 residues: CASSLLGTGTTDTQYF. The CDR3 nucleotides are TGTGCCAGCAGCTTACTCGGAACGGGTACCACAGATACGCAGTATTTT.

This sequence joins TRBV5-6 and TRBJ1-2; tentative D call: TRBD1 (5 bases). The CDR3 runs 15 residues. Germline V CDR1 and CDR2: SGHDT, YYEEEE. V lost 2 bases, J lost 4 bases, and 15 bases lay in between. For the CDR3, the DNA is TGTGCCAGCAGCTTCGGGACTACTGAAGTCTATGGCTACACCTTC. It is translated as CASSFGTTEVYGYTF.

V and J are TRBV9 and TRBJ2-7, with D unresolved. Germline-derived CDR1 and CDR2 are SGDLS and YYNGEE. The CDR3 loop spans 16 amino acids. V gave up 4 bases and J gave up 7 bases, with 24 bases separating them. The chain's CDR3 is CASSPQPESLSSEQYF. The DNA for the CDR3 is TGTGCCAGCAGCCCCCAGCCGGAGAGCCTCTCGTCGGAGCAGTACTTC.

The chain combines TRBV19 with TRBJ1-1; D uncertain. The V end lost 11 bases, the J end lost 1 base, and 17 bases lay between the germline ends. The CDR3 sequence is 14 residues long. CDR1 is LNHDA, CDR2 SQIVND, per germline (reference sequence). The CDR3 protein is CASMGNKRNTEAFF. CDR3 DNA sequence: TGTGCCTCTATGGGAAATAAGCGGAACACTGAAGCTTTCTTT.